Listed below are T cell receptor beta chains from one sample, sequenced in a study of T cell repertoires in ileal Crohn's disease. This table comes from immunoSEQ multiplex PCR, and its TCRdb copy is limited to in-frame clones, with some not included. The sample holds more than 11,000 clones; 75% to 80% are singletons and the top ten take around 4.5%. Sequencing used ileal tissue. The receptors were sampled from an adult with Crohn's disease. Each CDR3 is given with its conserved first and last residue. A D gene is named only where the DNA matches it firmly. Part of the rows lack a size; the others show once, few, many or a class for expanded clones.

D	V	J	size	DNA	CDR3
NA	TRBV6-1	TRBJ2-2	few	TGTGCCAGCAGTGAAAGGCGGGGATTCGGGGAGCTGTTTTTT	CASSERRGFGELFF
TRBD1	TRBV7-6	TRBJ2-1	NA	TGTGCCAGCAGCTCCGCTATAGGGACAGCCAACAATGAGCAGTTCTTC	CASSSAIGTANNEQFF
NA	TRBV5-1	TRBJ1-3	NA	TGCGCCAGCAGTTTGCAGGGGCTCGGAAACACCATATATTTT	CASSLQGLGNTIYF
NA	TRBV19	TRBJ2-3	NA	TGTGCCAGTAGTATGGGCGGCACAGATACGCAGTATTTT	CASSMGGTDTQYF
NA	TRBV7-9	TRBJ1-5	NA	TGTGCCAGCAGTTCGCCGGGGGATAGCAATCAGCCCCAGCATTTT	CASSSPGDSNQPQHF
TRBD1	TRBV27	TRBJ2-4	few	TGTGCCAGCTGGACAGGGACCAAAAACATTCAGTACTTC	CASWTGTKNIQYF
TRBD2	TRBV30	TRBJ2-1	NA	TGTGCCTGGGACCAGGGCGGGGGGCACAATGAGCAGTTCTTC	CAWDQGGGHNEQFF
NA	TRBV6-1	TRBJ1-2	NA	TGTGCCAGCAGTGAACAGGAGGGGATCTATGGCTACACCTTC	CASSEQEGIYGYTF
NA	TRBV7-2	TRBJ1-1	NA	TGTGCCAGCAGCTTACCGGGTTCTTATACTGAAGCTTTCTTT	CASSLPGSYTEAFF
NA	TRBV19	TRBJ1-1	once	TGTGCCAGTAATGAGGGATTGAACACTGAAGCTTTCTTT	CASNEGLNTEAFF
NA	TRBV5-4	TRBJ2-1	NA	TGTGCCAGCAGCTTGTTCGGACAGTACAATGAGCAGTTCTTC	CASSLFGQYNEQFF
NA	TRBV5-1	TRBJ2-2	NA	TGCGCCAGCAGCCACGGGACTGTGAACACCGGGGAGCTGTTTTTT	CASSHGTVNTGELFF
NA	TRBV28	TRBJ2-7	NA	TGTGGTACAGGGACCGCAAACTACGAGCAGTACTTC	CGTGTANYEQYF
TRBD1	TRBV11-2	TRBJ1-4	NA	TGTGCCAGCAGCTCGGGCCGGGACAGGGTTAGGGAAAAACTGTTTTTT	CASSSGRDRVREKLFF
TRBD2	TRBV29-1	TRBJ2-3	NA	TGCAGCGTTAGGAGACTAGCGGCTAGCACAGATACGCAGTATTTT	CSVRRLAASTDTQYF
TRBD1	TRBV9	TRBJ2-7	NA	TGTGCCAGCAGCCCCCGGACAGGGGTAAGCGAGCAGTACTTC	CASSPRTGVSEQYF
NA	TRBV18	TRBJ1-5	few	TGTGCCAGCTCACCGGTCAGGCAGACGATGGATCAGCCCCAGCATTTT	CASSPVRQTMDQPQHF
TRBD1	TRBV9	TRBJ1-2	NA	TGTGCCAGCAGCCTGCCGCCTGGGACAGGGGCCGGCTATGGCTACACCTTC	CASSLPPGTGAGYGYTF
NA	TRBV6-4	TRBJ1-1	NA	TGTGCCAGCAGCCTAACAGGGAACACTGAAGCTTTCTTT	CASSLTGNTEAFF
NA	TRBV2	TRBJ1-1	NA	TGTGCCAGCAGTATTCAGGGCATGAACACTGAAGCTTTCTTT	CASSIQGMNTEAFF
NA	TRBV5-1	TRBJ2-3	once	TGCGCCAGCAGATTTCAGGGTAGCACAGATACGCAGTATTTT	CASRFQGSTDTQYF
NA	TRBV5-1	TRBJ1-1	NA	TGCGCCAGCAGCTTGGGGTGGGGGGTGAACACTGAAGCTTTCTTT	CASSLGWGVNTEAFF
TRBD1	TRBV28	TRBJ1-2	NA	TGTGCCAGCAGATCAGGGGGCCAGGGATATGGCTACACCTTC	CASRSGGQGYGYTF
TRBD1	TRBV7-3	TRBJ2-1	NA	TGTGCCAGCAGCGATGGGACAGGGACCTACAATGAGCAGTTCTTC	CASSDGTGTYNEQFF
NA	TRBV7-8	TRBJ2-2	NA	TGTGCCAGCACCCCGGGTACCGGGGAGCTGTTTTTT	CASTPGTGELFF
NA	TRBV5-1	TRBJ1-1	NA	TGCGCCAGCAGAGACTTAATGAACACTGAAGCTTTCTTT	CASRDLMNTEAFF
NA	TRBV5-1	TRBJ2-7	NA	TGCGCCAGCAGCCCATCGGTCAGGGCAGGCAACGAGCAGTACTTC	CASSPSVRAGNEQYF
NA	TRBV2	TRBJ2-1	NA	TGTGCCAGCACCCCAGGGTCTAGCGTACGGATCAATGAGCAGTTCTTC	CASTPGSSVRINEQFF
TRBD1	TRBV28	TRBJ2-7	NA	TGTGCCAGCAGTTTATGGGTCCAGGGGGTTACGTACGAGCAGTACTTC	CASSLWVQGVTYEQYF
NA	TRBV10-3	TRBJ1-5	NA	TGTGCCACGCGGGACCCCCGGCGGGATCAGCCCCAGCATTTT	CATRDPRRDQPQHF
TRBD1	TRBV2	TRBJ2-2	once	TGTGCCAGCAGCCGGACAGGGGGCAGGACCGGGGAGCTGTTTTTT	CASSRTGGRTGELFF
NA	TRBV5-1	TRBJ2-2	NA	TGCGCCAGCAGTCATGACAGGAGAAACACCGGGGAGCTGTTTTTT	CASSHDRRNTGELFF
TRBD2	TRBV5-4	TRBJ2-1	NA	TGTGCCAGCAGCTTGGTCTTGGCGGGGGGGGAGTTCTTC	CASSLVLAGGEFF
NA	TRBV27	TRBJ2-1	NA	TGTGCCAGCAGTTCCCCGATACTGACAGCCTACAATGAGCAGTTCTTC	CASSSPILTAYNEQFF
NA	TRBV19	TRBJ2-7	NA	TGTGCCAGTACTCGTGGAGGGGGCAACGTCCGCGAGCAGTACTTC	CASTRGGGNVREQYF
TRBD1	TRBV7-2	TRBJ1-5	NA	TGTGCCAGCAGCCCTCCGACAGGGACCAATCAGCCCCAGCATTTT	CASSPPTGTNQPQHF
NA	TRBV19	TRBJ1-6	NA	TGTGCCAGCAGGGTGGCGCAGAGCAATTCACCCCTCCACTTT	CASRVAQSNSPLHF
NA	TRBV5-6	TRBJ1-2	medium-sized	TGTGCCAGCACCCCAGTACAGGGTAGGGGCTATGGCTACACCTTC	CASTPVQGRGYGYTF
TRBD2	TRBV6-1	TRBJ2-2	NA	TGTGCCAGCAGTGAACCACTAGCGGGGAGCGGGGAGCTGTTTTTT	CASSEPLAGSGELFF
NA	TRBV30	TRBJ2-7	NA	TGTGCCTGGAGTGTCTCCCGGCAGGTCGACTACGAGCAGTACTTC	CAWSVSRQVDYEQYF
TRBD1	TRBV7-8	TRBJ1-1	NA	TGTGCCAGCAGCCCAGGGGGAGGTTGGGTAAATGAAGCTTTCTTT	CASSPGGGWVNEAFF
TRBD1	TRBV5-1	TRBJ1-6	few	TGCGCCAGCAGCTCTGGAGGAGGGACAGGTTATTCACCCCTCCACTTT	CASSSGGGTGYSPLHF
TRBD2	TRBV4-2	TRBJ2-1	NA	TGTGCCAGCAGCCAAAGTGGGACTAGCGGGGGGTACAATGAGCAGTTCTTC	CASSQSGTSGGYNEQFF
NA	TRBV2	TRBJ1-6	NA	TGTGCCGCGAAGGGGCAGCAAGATTCACCCCTCCACTTT	CAAKGQQDSPLHF
TRBD1	TRBV18	TRBJ2-7	NA	TGTGCCAGCTCAGACTCAGGGGGTGCAGTCTACGAGCAGTACTTC	CASSDSGGAVYEQYF
TRBD2	TRBV15	TRBJ2-1	few	TGTGCCACCAGCAATCTAGCGGGGGGGTACAATGAGCAGTTCTTC	CATSNLAGGYNEQFF
NA	TRBV7-9	TRBJ1-1	NA	TGTGCCAGCAGCCTGAGGACAGATAAAGCTTTCTTT	CASSLRTDKAFF
NA	TRBV4-2	TRBJ2-1	NA	TGTGCCAGCAGCCAAGATCCGTCCAGGGGGAGGGAGCAGTTCTTC	CASSQDPSRGREQFF
TRBD1	TRBV18	TRBJ2-7	NA	TGTGCCAGCTCAGCGGGACAGGGGACCGAGCAGTACTTC	CASSAGQGTEQYF